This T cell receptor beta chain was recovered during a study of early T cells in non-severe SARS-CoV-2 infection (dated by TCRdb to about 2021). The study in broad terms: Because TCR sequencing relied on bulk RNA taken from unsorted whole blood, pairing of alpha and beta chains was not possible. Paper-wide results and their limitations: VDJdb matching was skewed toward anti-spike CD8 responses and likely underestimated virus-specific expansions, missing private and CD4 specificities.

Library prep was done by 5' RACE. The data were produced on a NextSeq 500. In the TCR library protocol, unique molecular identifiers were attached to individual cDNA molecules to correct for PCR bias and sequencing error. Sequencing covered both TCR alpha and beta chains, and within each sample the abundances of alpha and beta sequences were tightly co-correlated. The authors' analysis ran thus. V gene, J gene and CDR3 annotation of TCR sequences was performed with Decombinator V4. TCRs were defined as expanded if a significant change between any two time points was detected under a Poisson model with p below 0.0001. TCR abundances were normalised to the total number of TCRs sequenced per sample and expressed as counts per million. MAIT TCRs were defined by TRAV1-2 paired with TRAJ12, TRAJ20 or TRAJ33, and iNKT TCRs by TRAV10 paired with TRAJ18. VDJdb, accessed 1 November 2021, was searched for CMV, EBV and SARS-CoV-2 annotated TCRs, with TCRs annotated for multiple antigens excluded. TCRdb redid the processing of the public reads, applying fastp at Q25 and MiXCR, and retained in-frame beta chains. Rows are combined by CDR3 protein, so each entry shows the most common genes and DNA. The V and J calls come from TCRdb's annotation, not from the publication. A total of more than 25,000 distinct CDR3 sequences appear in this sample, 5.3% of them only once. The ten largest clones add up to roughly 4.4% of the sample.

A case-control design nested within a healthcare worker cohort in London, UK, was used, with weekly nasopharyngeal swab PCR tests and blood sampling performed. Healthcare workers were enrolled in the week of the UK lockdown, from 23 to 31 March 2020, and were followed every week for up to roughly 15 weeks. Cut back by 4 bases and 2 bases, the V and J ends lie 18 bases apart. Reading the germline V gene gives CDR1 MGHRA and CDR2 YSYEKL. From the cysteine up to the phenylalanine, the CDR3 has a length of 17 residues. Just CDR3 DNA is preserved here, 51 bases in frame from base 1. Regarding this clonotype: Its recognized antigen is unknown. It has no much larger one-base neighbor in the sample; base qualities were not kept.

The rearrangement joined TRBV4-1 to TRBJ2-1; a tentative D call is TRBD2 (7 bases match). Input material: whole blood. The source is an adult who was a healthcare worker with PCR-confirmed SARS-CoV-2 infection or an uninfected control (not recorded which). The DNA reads TGCGCCAGCAGCCCTTCGAGGGGGACTACTACCTACAATGAGCAGTTCTTC. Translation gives CASSPSRGTTTYNEQFF.